The 13 T cell receptor beta chains below were found in one sample sequenced in a study of molecular identifiers for immune sequencing clone quantification. TCRdb passed the PCR reads through MiXCR, listing each CDR3 protein once. The sample has about 640,000 distinct CDR3 sequences; about 20% are singletons. Sequencing was performed on naive CD8+ T cells from blood, with Jurkat cell RNA spiked in. The sample's subset: FACS-sorted CD8+CD4-CCR7+CD45RA+ naive T cells. Receptors originate from a human donor in good health. Some libraries in this study had Jurkat cell RNA spiked in.

The V and J genes are TRBV6-1 and TRBJ2-5; 7 bases align to TRBD2. From germline, CDR1 is MNHNS and CDR2 SASEGT. The length of the CDR3 is 13 residues. V shed 8 bases and J 4 bases; nucleotides not matched to a gene: 7. For the CDR3, the DNA is TGTGCCAGCGGGGAGGGAGTCCTAGAGACCCAGTACTTC. It is translated as CASGEGVLETQYF.

In this sample, this clonotype turned up many times. The gene calls are TRBV5-4 and TRBJ2-7, with 9 bases aligning to TRBD2. V dropped 0 bases and J dropped 0; count of bases not matched to a gene: 1. CDR3 size: 15 residues. The germline gives CDR1 SGHNT, CDR2 YYREEE (reference sequence). The DNA of the CDR3 is TGTGCCAGCAGCTTGGGTAGCGGGAGCTCCTACGAGCAGTACTTC. It specifies CASSLGSGSSYEQYF. Looking up the rest from reference TRBV5-4 and TRBJ2-7 gives the full variable domain: ETGVTQSPTHLIKTRGQQVTLRCSSQSGHNTVSWYQQALGQGPQFIFQYYREEENGRGNFPPRFSGLQFPNYSSELNVNALELDDSALYLCASSLGSGSSYEQYFGPGTRLTVT.

Of note for this clonotype: One base away lies a much larger clone, so this may be a sequencing read error. The gene calls are TRBV5-3 and TRBJ2-7, with a possible D match to TRBD2 (5 bases). TRBV5-3 is an ORF, with its function uncertain. The CDR3 runs 13 residues. The CDR3 DNA is TGTGCCAGCAGCTTGCCACGCGACTACGGGCAGTACTTC. It specifies CASSLPRDYGQYF.

The chain carries TRBV6-1 and TRBJ2-7; D gene ambiguous. The V end lost 6 bases, the J end lost 3 bases, and 18 bases lay between the germline ends. The CDR3 has 15 amino acids. Germline CDR1 is MNHNS and CDR2 is SASEGT. The CDR3 protein is CASRTETQASYEQYF. CDR3 nucleotides: TGTGCCAGCAGAACCGAGACGCAGGCCAGCTACGAGCAGTACTTC.

This clonotype occurred once. A much larger clone is a single base away; this may be a read error. The V gene is TRBV4-3, the J gene TRBJ1-5; possibly TRBD1 for D (5 bases). V was pared by 4 bases and J by 2 bases, with 18 bases between. CDR1 and CDR2 (germline): LGHNA, YSLEER. The CDR3 is made up of 17 amino acids. The CDR3 region is CASSRVHTGTGNQPQHF. In DNA, the CDR3 is TGCGCCAGCAGCCGAGTCCACACGGGGACGGGCAATCAGCCCCAGCATTTT.

This clonotype was found a few times. The chain uses TRBV10-3 and TRBJ1-5; D unresolved. CDR3 length: 18 residues. Looked up from germline, CDR1 is ENHRY and CDR2 is SYGVKD. V was pared by 0 bases and J by 0 bases, with 15 bases between. Here the CDR3 reads CAISESRESMYSNQPQHF. CDR3 bases: TGTGCCATCAGTGAGTCGCGGGAATCGATGTATAGCAATCAGCCCCAGCATTTT.

This clonotype was counted ten times or more. The CDR3 loop reads CASSSDSIVYGYTF. In DNA, the CDR3 is TGTGCCAGCAGCTCGGACAGCATAGTCTATGGCTACACCTTC. This chain links TRBV7-9 with TRBJ1-2, with D possibly being TRBD1 (6 bases). Looked up from germline, CDR1 is SEHNR and CDR2 is FQNEAQ (reference sequence). Between the trimmed V and J ends, which lost 4 bases and 4 bases, there was a span of 13 bases. The CDR3 loop spans 14 amino acids.

About this clonotype: This may arise from a read error, as a much more abundant clone is one base away. The V and J genes are TRBV20-1 and TRBJ2-5, with D unresolved. V was pared by 3 bases and J by 1 base, with 3 bases between. Germline V gene data show CDR1 as DFQATT and CDR2 as SNEGSKA (reference sequence). The CDR3 consists of 11 residues. CDR3 bases: TGCAGTGCTAGGGCCCAAGAGACCCAGTACTTC. Its translation is CSARAQETQYF.

The chain recombines TRBV27 with TRBJ1-2; possible D gene TRBD1, 5 bases. The CDR3 covers 14 residues. Per germline, CDR1 MNHEY and CDR2 SMNVEV (reference sequence). The V and J ends lost 2 bases and 4 bases respectively, with 11 bases between them. This chain's CDR3 is CASSLNTGSYGYTF. The CDR3 DNA reads TGTGCCAGCAGTTTAAATACAGGATCCTATGGCTACACCTTC.

Points on this clonotype: This clone may be a read error of a much larger clone one base away. The chain is built from TRBV25-1 and TRBJ2-1, with D possibly matching TRBD2 (6 bases). CDR1 is MGHDK, CDR2 SYGVNS, per germline. V lost 2 bases, J lost 13 bases, and 21 bases lay in between. The length of the CDR3 is 15 residues. CDR3 DNA: TGTGCCAGCAGTGAAACGGCTAGCGCTGAAGAGACCCAGTTCTTC. Translation: CASSETASAEETQFF. The complete variable domain, with remaining parts taken from reference TRBV25-1 and TRBJ2-1, reads EADIYQTPRYLVIGTGKKITLECSQTMGHDKMYWYQQDPGMELHLIHYSYGVNSTEKGDLSSESTVSRIRTEHFPLTLESARPSHTSQYLCASSETASAEETQFFGPGTRLTVL.

Turning to this clonotype: With a much larger clone just one base away, this may be a read error. The chain has TRBV7-9 and TRBJ2-3; no clear D. This CDR3 is 14 amino acids long. Germline CDR1 and CDR2: SEHNR and FQNEAQ (reference sequence). The CDR3 DNA is TGTGCCAGCAGCTACTCCCACAACACAGATACGCGGTATTTT. Translated: CASSYSHNTDTRYF.

Concerning this clonotype itself: Just one base apart from a much larger clone, this may be a read error. V is TRBV6-2 or TRBV6-3 and J is TRBJ2-4; the match to TRBD1 covers 9 bases. The length of the CDR3 is 14 residues. CDR1 MNHEY and CDR2 SVGEGT come from the germline V gene. CDR3: CASSYRTGENVQYF. As DNA, the CDR3 is TGTGCCAGCAGTTACAGGACAGGGGAAAACGTTCAGTACTTC.

This clonotype showed up just a few times. The chain recombines TRBV6-6 with TRBJ2-1, with D perhaps TRBD1 or TRBD2 (5 bases each). The CDR3 is made up of 16 amino acids. With 0 bases removed from V and 8 bases from J, the gap between germline ends came to 17 bases. The germline CDR1 and CDR2 sequences are MNHNY and SVGAGI (reference sequence). CDR3 sequence (DNA): TGTGCCAGCAGTTACTCGATTTTCAGACGGGGCCATGAGCAGTTCTTC. It translates to CASSYSIFRRGHEQFF.